This T cell receptor beta chain was captured in a study of early stage breast cancer tumors. Profiling relied on immunoSEQ multiplex PCR, and the TCRdb table lists in-frame clones only, not all of them. The sample records approximately 70,000 clones, approximately 80% being singletons. The ends were cut back, 8 bases at V and 0 bases at J, with 11 bases in the middle. This CDR3 region has 14 residues. CDR1 is SGHVS and CDR2 is FNYEAQ in the germline V gene. This chain uses TRBV7-6 with TRBJ2-1, with D tentatively TRBD2 (6 bases). The sequencing sample was made of blood. This clonotype was obtained from a person in their 40s with breast cancer. The CDR3: CASSRDSSYNEQFF. The CDR3 nucleotides read TGTGCCAGCTCCCGGGACTCCTCCTACAATGAGCAGTTCTTC.